What follows are 26 T cell receptor beta chains derived from one specimen sequenced in a study of T cell changes during pregnancy in multiple sclerosis. Clones were read by immunoSEQ multiplex PCR, and TCRdb kept only the in-frame ones, dropping some. This sample has approximately 37,000 clones, with about 94% found just once. The sequencing used peripheral blood, collected in the third trimester of pregnancy. The receptors shown here come from a female donor with multiple sclerosis, enrolled in a pregnancy study.

V gene TRBV4-2 combines with J gene TRBJ2-7, with 7 bases aligning to TRBD1. Germline V gene data show CDR1 as LGHNA and CDR2 as YNFKEQ. The CDR3 sequence is 13 residues long. V lost 4 bases and J lost 3; bases outside the gene matches: 3. CDR3 in amino acids: CASSPRDSYEQYF. CDR3 sequence (DNA): TGTGCCAGCAGCCCCCGGGACAGCTACGAGCAGTACTTC.

The genes are TRBV9 and TRBJ2-1, with 10 bases aligning to TRBD2. The CDR3 is 17 residues long. Germline CDR1 is SGDLS and CDR2 is YYNGEE. Unmatched junction bases numbered 5, after V lost 2 bases and J lost 0 bases. The CDR3 coding sequence is TGTGCCAGCAGCGTGGGTAGCGGGGGGCGCTCCTACAATGAGCAGTTCTTC. Amino acids: CASSVGSGGRSYNEQFF. The full variable domain, completed using reference TRBV9 and TRBJ2-1, is DSGVTQTPKHLITATGQRVTLRCSPRSGDLSVYWYQQSLDQGLQFLIQYYNGEERAKGNILERFSAQQFPDLHSELNLSSLELGDSALYFCASSVGSGGRSYNEQFFGPGTRLTVL.

The J gene is TRBJ2-1, the V gene TRBV6-5; D remains unclear. Germline CDR1 MNHEY, CDR2 SVGAGI. CDR3 size: 11 residues. Trimming took 2 bases from V and 10 from J, leaving 6 bases between them. In DNA, the CDR3 is TGTGCCAGCAGTTACCAACTAGAGCAGTTCTTC. Translated: CASSYQLEQFF.

The V gene is TRBV27, the J gene TRBJ2-7; 9 nucleotides match TRBD1. The CDR3 totals 15 residues. V dropped 3 bases and J dropped 3; count of bases not matched to a gene: 6. Germline loops: CDR1 MNHEY, CDR2 SMNVEV (reference sequence). As DNA, the CDR3 is TGTGCCAGCAGTTTCCGCCGGGACAGGGTCTACGAGCAGTACTTC. Translated: CASSFRRDRVYEQYF.

The chain joins TRBV19 to TRBJ1-1; D perhaps matches TRBD1 (5 bases). V gave up 3 bases and J gave up 4 bases, with 12 bases separating them. Germline V lookup: CDR1 LNHDA, CDR2 SQIVND (reference sequence). The CDR3 contains 14 residues. The CDR3: CASSILGVGTEAFF. CDR3 bases: TGTGCCAGTAGTATTTTAGGGGTAGGCACTGAAGCTTTCTTT. The full variable domain, its missing parts supplied by reference TRBV19 and TRBJ1-1, is DGGITQSPKYLFRKEGQNVTLSCEQNLNHDAMYWYRQDPGQGLRLIYYSQIVNDFQKGDIAEGYSVSREKKESFPLTVTSAQKNPTAFYLCASSILGVGTEAFFGQGTRLTVV.

In this sample, this clone turned up a few times. CDR3 in DNA: TGTGCCAGCAGGGCCCCCAGGGCTGATTCACCCCTCCACTTT. Amino acids: CASRAPRADSPLHF. The J gene is TRBJ1-6, the V gene TRBV2; D possibly corresponds to TRBD1 (5 bases). The CDR3 loop spans 14 amino acids. V lost 6 bases to trimming and J lost 8 bases, with 14 bases between them. Germline CDR1 and CDR2: SNHLY and FYNNEI.

CDR3 residues: CASSLGGDTEAFF. CDR3 sequence (DNA): TGTGCCAGCTCACTCGGGGGGGACACTGAAGCTTTCTTT. The chain couples TRBV18 to TRBJ1-1; perhaps TRBD1 as D (5 bases). The CDR3 has 13 residues. V was pared by 4 bases and J by 3 bases, with 9 bases between. Germline CDR1 KGHSH, CDR2 LQKENI.

The J gene is TRBJ2-1, the V gene TRBV18, with 16 bases fitting TRBD2. The trim removed 3 bases at V and 6 bases at J, leaving 2 bases unmatched. The CDR3 is made up of 16 amino acids. Germline values: CDR1 KGHSH, CDR2 LQKENI. CDR3: CASSPGLAGGANEQFF. CDR3 DNA sequence: TGTGCCAGCTCACCGGGACTAGCGGGAGGGGCCAATGAGCAGTTCTTC.

The chain couples TRBV10-3 to TRBJ2-1; TRBD2 agrees at 14 bases. The V segment lost 7 bases and the J segment 9 bases; nucleotides outside the gene matches: 11. CDR1 and CDR2 from the germline V gene are ENHRY and SYGVKD. The CDR3 sequence is 16 residues long. The CDR3 region is CAITRTSGGPSGEQFF. CDR3 nucleotides: TGTGCCATCACAAGGACTAGCGGGGGGCCGTCGGGTGAGCAGTTCTTC.

The chain has TRBV11-3 and TRBJ1-2, with 8 bases lining up with TRBD1. The CDR3 has 14 residues. Germline V lookup: CDR1 SGHNT, CDR2 YENEEA. With 5 bases clipped from V and 8 bases from J, the junction kept 10 bases outside the gene matches. CDR3 protein: CASSPRQGSMGYTF. The DNA for the CDR3 is TGTGCCAGCAGCCCAAGACAGGGGTCGATGGGCTACACCTTC.

This sequence joins TRBV7-2 and TRBJ1-5, with 9 nucleotides matching TRBD1. Per germline, CDR1 SGHTA and CDR2 FQGNSA. V lost 6 bases and J lost 6; bases outside the gene matches: 3. This CDR3 region has 13 residues. Here the CDR3 reads CASSSDRGQPQHF. CDR3 sequence (DNA): TGTGCCAGCAGTTCGGACAGGGGTCAGCCCCAGCATTTT.

The chain joins TRBV29-1 to TRBJ1-2, with no clear D. Per the germline V gene, CDR1 is SQVTM and CDR2 is ANQGSEA. The CDR3 is 11 residues long. The ends were cut back, 4 bases at V and 12 bases at J, with 15 bases in the middle. The CDR3 here is CSVGTEGRDTF. In DNA, the CDR3 is TGCAGCGTTGGTACAGAAGGGAGGGACACCTTC.

The chain recombines TRBV7-9 with TRBJ1-2; D gene ambiguous. Looked up from germline, CDR1 is SEHNR and CDR2 is FQNEAQ (reference sequence). V lost 4 bases and J 10 bases, leaving 13 bases between the germline ends. This CDR3 region has 12 residues. The CDR3 DNA reads TGTGCCAGCAGCTCACCCGGGTTGGACTACACCTTC. Residues: CASSSPGLDYTF. The whole variable domain, filled in from reference TRBV7-9 and TRBJ1-2, reads DTGVSQNPRHKITKRGQNVTFRCDPISEHNRLYWYRQTLGQGPEFLTYFQNEAQLEKSRLLSDRFSAERPKGSFSTLEIQRTEQGDSAMYLCASSSPGLDYTFGSGTRLTVV.

This chain links TRBV11-3 with TRBJ2-2; 7 nucleotides line up with TRBD2. V gave up 10 bases and J gave up 2 bases; unmatched junction bases: 10. Germline CDR1 SGHNT, CDR2 YENEEA. This CDR3 is built from 15 residues. Here the CDR3 reads CATQEREFNTGELFF. As DNA, the CDR3 is TGTGCCACCCAAGAGCGGGAATTCAACACCGGGGAGCTGTTTTTT.

The J gene is TRBJ2-7, the V gene TRBV7-6; 7 positions match TRBD1. With 5 bases clipped from V and 2 bases from J, the junction kept 6 bases outside the gene matches. This CDR3 has 14 residues. Germline loops: CDR1 SGHVS, CDR2 FNYEAQ. The CDR3 here is CASSPRQGTYEQYF. CDR3 nucleotides: TGTGCCAGCAGCCCAAGACAGGGAACCTACGAGCAGTACTTC.

The V gene is TRBV6-5, the J gene TRBJ2-7, with 7 bases matching TRBD2. Trimming removed 2 bases from V and 3 bases from J; junction bases left unmatched: 4. The CDR3 contains 14 residues. Germline assignment: CDR1 MNHEY and CDR2 SVGAGI. CDR3 sequence: CASSYEAGSYEQYF. CDR3 bases: TGTGCCAGCAGTTACGAAGCGGGAAGCTACGAGCAGTACTTC.

V gene TRBV5-1 combines with J gene TRBJ2-2; the match to TRBD1 covers 8 bases. Germline loops: CDR1 SGHRS, CDR2 YFSETQ. The CDR3 is 15 residues long. The ends lost 0 bases at V and 9 bases at J; junction bases unmatched: 7. The CDR3 nucleotides are TGCGCCAGCAGCTTGGCCGCAGGGGGCTACTGGGAGCTGTTTTTT. This gives the protein CASSLAAGGYWELFF.

A single count supports this clone. The CDR3 coding sequence is TGTGCCAGCAGCCCTCAACAGGGGGCTTATGGAAAACTGTTTTTT. Translation: CASSPQQGAYGKLFF. V gene TRBV7-6 combines with J gene TRBJ1-4; 9 positions agree with TRBD1. This CDR3 is 15 amino acids long. Unmatched junction bases numbered 11, after V lost 5 bases and J lost 10 bases. Germline loops: CDR1 SGHVS, CDR2 FNYEAQ.

This clone is a singleton in its sample. J is TRBJ2-2 and V is TRBV7-3, with a possible D match to TRBD1 (5 bases). Germline V CDR1 and CDR2: SGHTA, FQGTGA. The CDR3 loop spans 15 amino acids. V lost 5 bases, J lost 8 bases, and 18 bases lay in between. The CDR3 loop reads CASSPSTGSEGELFF. The CDR3 nucleotides read TGTGCCAGCAGCCCCTCTACAGGCTCCGAGGGGGAGCTGTTTTTT.

The V and J genes are TRBV27 and TRBJ2-5, with a possible D match to TRBD1 (6 bases). The end of the DNA fits TRBJ2-7 better, so the J call may be wrong. In germline, CDR1 is MNHEY, CDR2 SMNVEV (reference sequence). The CDR3 loop spans 16 amino acids. CDR3: CASSLFPGQGTYEQYF. The DNA for the CDR3 is TGTGCCAGCAGTTTATTCCCCGGGCAGGGGACCTACGAGCAGTACTTC.

The CDR3 is CASRVGATDTQYF. The DNA of the CDR3 is TGTGCCAGCAGGGTTGGGGCCACAGATACGCAGTATTTT. The gene calls are TRBV7-2 and TRBJ2-3; D may be TRBD1 (5 bases). Per germline, CDR1 SGHTA and CDR2 FQGNSA. The CDR3 extends over 13 amino acids. Between the trimmed V and J ends, which lost 6 bases and 2 bases, there was a span of 9 bases.

The V call is TRBV7-9, the J call TRBJ2-2, with D perhaps matching TRBD2 (5 bases). The V end lost 7 bases, the J end lost 6 bases, and 18 bases lay between the germline ends. The CDR3 runs 15 residues. Germline V gene lookup returns CDR1 SEHNR and CDR2 FQNEAQ (reference sequence). The CDR3 DNA sequence: TGTGCCAGCACCCTGGGCCTAGGCGGGTCCGGGGAGCTGTTTTTT. Encoded protein: CASTLGLGGSGELFF.

The gene calls are TRBV30 and TRBJ2-3; possible D gene TRBD1, 5 bases. Germline V lookup: CDR1 GTSNPN, CDR2 SVGIG (reference sequence). The CDR3 sequence is 13 residues long. V dropped 4 bases and J dropped 2 bases, with 10 bases sitting between them. CDR3 bases: TGTGCCTGGACAGGGAATAACACAGATACGCAGTATTTT. It translates to CAWTGNNTDTQYF. Full variable domain (outside the CDR3, taken from reference TRBV30 and TRBJ2-3): SQTIHQWPATLVQPVGSPLSLECTVEGTSNPNLYWYRQAAGRGLQLLFYSVGIGQISSEVPQNLSASRPQDRQFILSSKKLLLSDSGFYLCAWTGNNTDTQYFGPGTRLTVL.

V is TRBV27 and J is TRBJ2-1; no firm D call. Germline-derived CDR1 and CDR2 are MNHEY and SMNVEV (reference sequence). This CDR3 spans 13 amino acids. Trimming pared 4 bases from V and 0 bases from J, leaving 4 bases between. The CDR3 region has the DNA TGTGCCAGCAGTTCACTCTCCTACAATGAGCAGTTCTTC. It encodes CASSSLSYNEQFF.

This chain uses TRBV15 with TRBJ2-7, with unresolved D. Germline V gene lookup returns CDR1 LNHNV and CDR2 YYDKDF (reference sequence). This CDR3 has 13 residues. The V end was cut by 3 bases, the J end by 4 bases, with 10 bases between. CDR3 nucleotides: TGTGCCACCAGCAGGGGCGTAAATTACGAGCAGTACTTC. This sequence encodes CATSRGVNYEQYF.

This clone appeared a single time. This chain joins TRBV9 and TRBJ2-1; a weak D match, TRBD2 (5 bases). V was pared by 0 bases and J by 3 bases, with 10 bases between. This CDR3 has 15 amino acids. Germline V gene lookup returns CDR1 SGDLS and CDR2 YYNGEE. As DNA, the CDR3 is TGTGCCAGCAGCGTAGAAGGACTCCACTACAATGAGCAGTTCTTC. The encoded protein is CASSVEGLHYNEQFF.